This T cell receptor (beta chain) was retrieved from a study of T cells in Graves' hyperthyroidism and ophthalmopathy. Study-wide points: Blood samples included most of the expanded thyroid clonotypes exceeding 0.001.

RNA transcripts provided the source from which TCR beta CDR3 regions were amplified. HTBI primers were the set used in a first-round RT-PCR of the TCR CDR3. TCRdb itself ran the multiplex PCR reads through MiXCR, one entry per CDR3 protein. Of 400,000 to 550,000 distinct CDR3 sequences in the sample, 13% to 15% are singletons; the top ten hold 15% to 20%. Comment on this clonotype: Its antigen remains unknown.

This CDR3 is built from 14 residues. Trimming cost V 5 bases and J 0 bases, with 11 bases left between them. Germline CDR1 is GTSNPN and CDR2 is SVGIG (reference sequence). The sequencing sample was made of blood. The source of this sequence is a woman between 18 and 30 years old with Graves' hyperthyroidism. The genes are TRBV30 and TRBJ1-5; the D is unclear. The DNA of the CDR3 is TGTGCCTGGGCATCCAGGTATAGCAATCAGCCCCAGCATTTT. It specifies CAWASRYSNQPQHF.